These 21 T cell receptor beta chains were sequenced from one sample in a study of identical twins. A single record per CDR3 protein comes from TCRdb applying MiXCR to the 5' RACE reads. The data hold 450,000 or so distinct CDR3 sequences, with under 20% observed a single time. Sequencing was performed on naive T cells sorted from blood. The receptors come from a man in his fifties or sixties in good health.

This clonotype was seen repeatedly, ten times or more. CDR3 region: CASSFSGIQETQYF. The CDR3, as DNA: TGTGCCAGCAGTTTTTCGGGAATCCAAGAGACCCAGTACTTC. The gene calls are TRBV27 and TRBJ2-5; D possibly corresponds to TRBD2 (5 bases). The CDR3 runs to 14 residues. Trimming shortened V by 3 bases and J by 1 base, and 9 bases separated the two germline ends. Germline V gene sequence: CDR1 MNHEY, CDR2 SMNVEV (reference sequence).

This clonotype was detected only a few times. The chain is built from TRBV6-5 and TRBJ2-1, with TRBD1 matching 8 bases. This CDR3 has 15 residues. The trim removed 4 bases at V and 2 bases at J, leaving 4 bases unmatched. Germline CDR1 is MNHEY and CDR2 is SVGAGI. CDR3 loop: CASSLDRVTYNEQFF. The CDR3 coding sequence is TGTGCCAGCAGTTTGGACAGGGTTACCTACAATGAGCAGTTCTTC.

The chain uses TRBV29-1 and TRBJ1-3; D ambiguous. The CDR3 covers 13 residues. Germline values: CDR1 SQVTM, CDR2 ANQGSEA. Trimming cost V 4 bases and J 9 bases, with 16 bases left between them. CDR3 bases: TGCAGCGTTGCGGTTACATGGGAGGGCACCATATATTTT. It specifies CSVAVTWEGTIYF.

The CDR3 DNA is TGTGCCAGCAAGAGGCTAGCGGGAGGCTATGAGCAGTTCTTC. Its protein is CASKRLAGGYEQFF. This chain joins TRBV27 and TRBJ2-1, with 11 bases matching TRBD2. V lost 7 bases, J lost 8 bases, and 7 bases stayed unmatched. The CDR3 loop spans 14 amino acids. In germline, CDR1 is MNHEY, CDR2 SMNVEV (reference sequence).

This clonotype was seen many times. J is TRBJ1-2 and V is TRBV7-9; no clear D gene. Germline V gene lookup returns CDR1 SEHNR and CDR2 FQNEAQ (reference sequence). The CDR3 totals 12 residues. The germline V and J ends were trimmed by 2 bases and 6 bases, with 7 bases remaining between them. Here the CDR3 DNA reads TGTGCCAGCAGCTTAACCGGGAATGGCTACACCTTC. Protein: CASSLTGNGYTF.

J is TRBJ2-7 and V is TRBV29-1; D tentatively reads TRBD1 or TRBD2 (5 bases each). V dropped 0 bases and J dropped 0 bases, with 12 bases sitting between them. Germline CDR1 and CDR2: SQVTM and ANQGSEA. This CDR3 region has 15 residues. The CDR3, as DNA: TGCAGCGTTGAAGATGGGGACGGATACTCCTACGAGCAGTACTTC. Amino acid sequence: CSVEDGDGYSYEQYF.

This clonotype was seen a handful of times. The V call is TRBV7-9, the J call TRBJ1-2, with D hard to call. The CDR3 extends over 13 amino acids. Trimming took off 0 bases at V and 7 bases at J, with 9 bases between the two ends. Per the germline V gene, CDR1 is SEHNR and CDR2 is FQNEAQ (reference sequence). CDR3 DNA sequence: TGTGCCAGCAGCTTAGCAAGTATTGGTGGCTACACCTTC. Protein product: CASSLASIGGYTF. Using reference TRBV7-9 and TRBJ1-2 for the parts outside the CDR3, the full variable domain is DTGVSQNPRHKITKRGQNVTFRCDPISEHNRLYWYRQTLGQGPEFLTYFQNEAQLEKSRLLSDRFSAERPKGSFSTLEIQRTEQGDSAMYLCASSLASIGGYTFGSGTRLTVV.

In this sample, this clonotype turned up a few times. V is TRBV29-1 and J is TRBJ2-5; TRBD1 matches 9 bases. V lost 4 bases to trimming and J lost 5 bases; unmatched junction nucleotides: 5. There are 13 residues in the CDR3. CDR1 is SQVTM and CDR2 is ANQGSEA in the germline V gene. The CDR3 protein is CSVVQGALETQYF. Written as DNA, the CDR3 is TGCAGCGTTGTACAGGGGGCTCTCGAGACCCAGTACTTC.

There are many counts of this clonotype. The chain has TRBV7-2 and TRBJ2-3; 7 bases agree with TRBD2. Germline lookup yields CDR1 SGHTA and CDR2 FQGNSA. The CDR3 spans 15 residues. V lost 3 bases to trimming and J lost 8 bases; unmatched junction nucleotides: 11. CDR3 in DNA: TGTGCCAGCAGCTTTAGTGGGGGGGGAAGGGGTACGCAGTATTTT. It specifies CASSFSGGGRGTQYF.

This chain connects TRBV20-1 to TRBJ2-5; the match to TRBD2 covers 8 bases. CDR3 length: 11 residues. Trimming cost V 5 bases and J 4 bases; bases outside gene matches: 0. The germline gives CDR1 DFQATT, CDR2 SNEGSKA (reference sequence). As DNA, the CDR3 is TGCAGTGCTGCGGGGGGAGAGACCCAGTACTTC. Protein: CSAAGGETQYF.

The chain links TRBV18 to TRBJ2-1; no definite D call. This CDR3 is 14 amino acids long. The V gene lost 3 bases and the J gene lost 2 bases, with 8 bases spanning the gap. Germline V lookup: CDR1 KGHSH, CDR2 LQKENI. For the CDR3, the DNA is TGTGCCAGCTCACCTGACAAAACCTACAATGAGCAGTTCTTC. Encoded protein: CASSPDKTYNEQFF.

Only a few counts were recorded for this clonotype. The J gene is TRBJ2-1, the V gene TRBV10-3, with 9 bases fitting TRBD2. The CDR3 totals 14 residues. Unmatched junction bases numbered 10, after V lost 6 bases and J lost 10 bases. Germline V gene sequence: CDR1 ENHRY, CDR2 SYGVKD. The chain's CDR3 is CAIRIAGDPREQFF. The CDR3 DNA follows: TGTGCCATCAGAATAGCGGGGGACCCTAGGGAGCAGTTCTTC.

This chain uses TRBV12-3 or TRBV12-4 with TRBJ1-3, with D perhaps matching TRBD1 (5 bases). The CDR3 loop spans 15 amino acids. V was trimmed by 3 bases and J by 2 bases, leaving 11 bases between them. The CDR3 spells CASSFAGGTGNTIYF. The DNA of the CDR3 is TGTGCCAGCAGTTTCGCCGGGGGAACTGGAAACACCATATATTTT.

This clonotype was seen repeatedly, ten times or more. The V and J genes are TRBV25-1 and TRBJ2-5, with D possibly being TRBD1 (6 bases). V gave up 9 bases and J gave up 1 base, with 12 bases separating them. CDR1 is MGHDK and CDR2 is SYGVNS in the germline V gene. CDR3 size: 13 residues. CDR3 amino acids: CARDSRRQETQYF. CDR3 nucleotides: TGTGCCAGGGACAGCCGCCGCCAAGAGACCCAGTACTTC.

This clonotype has a count of ten or more. The chain couples TRBV12-3 or TRBV12-4 to TRBJ1-5; D uncertain. V was shortened by 3 bases and J by 4 bases, with 13 bases between the two germline ends. The CDR3 length is 15 residues. CDR3 coding DNA: TGTGCCAGCAGTTTGTCTGGGGATGAGAATCAGCCCCAGCATTTT. Its translation: CASSLSGDENQPQHF.

This clonotype came up a few times. The V call is TRBV7-9, the J call TRBJ2-3; D not resolved. The V gene lost 5 bases and the J gene lost 4 bases, with 7 bases spanning the gap. Per germline, CDR1 SEHNR and CDR2 FQNEAQ (reference sequence). This CDR3 has 12 amino acids. The CDR3 here is CASSRDADTQYF. The CDR3 nucleotides read TGTGCCAGCAGCCGAGACGCAGATACGCAGTATTTT.

This clonotype has ten or more counts. The chain combines TRBV7-2 with TRBJ2-2; the D is unclear. Germline values: CDR1 SGHTA, CDR2 FQGNSA. Deletions cut 1 base from V and 1 base from J, with 10 bases between. This CDR3 comprises 16 residues. CDR3 DNA sequence: TGTGCCAGCAGCTTAGTATTCTCGGTGAACACCGGGGAGCTGTTTTTT. Amino acids: CASSLVFSVNTGELFF.

V usage is TRBV4-3 and J usage is TRBJ2-3; 8 bases match TRBD2. Germline CDR1 reads LGHNA; CDR2 reads YSLEER. The trim removed 1 base at V and 5 bases at J, leaving 5 bases unmatched. This CDR3 has 15 residues. CDR3 coding DNA: TGCGCCAGCAGCCAAGGGGGTAGCGGGGAAGATACGCAGTATTTT. This gives the protein CASSQGGSGEDTQYF.

The sample holds many counts of this clonotype. The chain recombines TRBV7-9 with TRBJ2-5, with 7 bases lining up with TRBD2. Germline values: CDR1 SEHNR, CDR2 FQNEAQ (reference sequence). Trimming removed 5 bases from V and 1 base from J; junction bases left unmatched: 10. The CDR3 consists of 16 residues. The CDR3 DNA sequence: TGTGCCAGCAGCACCCGGGACTACCGACTCCAAGAGACCCAGTACTTC. Translated: CASSTRDYRLQETQYF.

This clonotype was observed at least ten times. DNA of the CDR3: TGTGCCAGCAGTTTATTACAGACAGATACGCAGTATTTT. Translated, it gives CASSLLQTDTQYF. The chain carries TRBV12-3 or TRBV12-4 and TRBJ2-3; D is uncertain. The CDR3 length is 13 residues. The V end lost 2 bases, the J end lost 3 bases, and 6 bases lay between the germline ends.

The V gene is TRBV2, the J gene TRBJ2-7; unclear D gene. Trimming took off 6 bases at V and 6 bases at J, with 24 bases between the two ends. Germline CDR1 SNHLY, CDR2 FYNNEI. The CDR3 consists of 16 residues. The CDR3 DNA reads as TGTGCCAGCAGCGAACCCTTGAGAGACCGTCGTGGCGAGCAGTACTTC. Translated: CASSEPLRDRRGEQYF.